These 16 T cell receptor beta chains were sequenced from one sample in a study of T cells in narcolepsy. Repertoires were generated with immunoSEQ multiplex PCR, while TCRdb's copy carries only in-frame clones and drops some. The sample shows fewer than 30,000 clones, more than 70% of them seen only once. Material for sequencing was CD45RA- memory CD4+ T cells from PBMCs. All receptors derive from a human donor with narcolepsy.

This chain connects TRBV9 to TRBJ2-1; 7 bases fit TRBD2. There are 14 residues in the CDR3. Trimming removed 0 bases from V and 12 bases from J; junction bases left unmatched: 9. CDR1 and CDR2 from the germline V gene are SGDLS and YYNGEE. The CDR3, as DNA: TGTGCCAGCAGCGTAGTACTAGCGTCGGTCGTGCAGTTCTTC. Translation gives CASSVVLASVVQFF.

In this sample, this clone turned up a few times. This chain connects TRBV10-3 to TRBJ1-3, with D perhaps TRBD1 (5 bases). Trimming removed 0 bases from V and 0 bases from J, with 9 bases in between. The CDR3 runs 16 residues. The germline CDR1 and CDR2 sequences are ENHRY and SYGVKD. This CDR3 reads CAISESGGTSGNTIYF. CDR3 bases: TGTGCCATCAGTGAGTCGGGGGGAACCTCTGGAAACACCATATATTTT.

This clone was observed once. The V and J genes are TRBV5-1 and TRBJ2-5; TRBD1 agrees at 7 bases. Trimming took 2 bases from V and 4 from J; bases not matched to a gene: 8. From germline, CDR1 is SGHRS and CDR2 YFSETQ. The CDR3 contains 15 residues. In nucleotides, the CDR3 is TGCGCCAGCAGCTTACGACAAGGGGGCTCAGAGACCCAGTACTTC. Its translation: CASSLRQGGSETQYF.

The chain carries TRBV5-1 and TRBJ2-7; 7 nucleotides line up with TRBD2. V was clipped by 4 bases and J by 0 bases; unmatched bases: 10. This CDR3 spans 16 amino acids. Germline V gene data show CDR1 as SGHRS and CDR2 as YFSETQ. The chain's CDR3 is CASSQAGLLSSYEQYF. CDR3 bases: TGCGCCAGCAGCCAAGCGGGACTCCTGAGCTCCTACGAGCAGTACTTC.

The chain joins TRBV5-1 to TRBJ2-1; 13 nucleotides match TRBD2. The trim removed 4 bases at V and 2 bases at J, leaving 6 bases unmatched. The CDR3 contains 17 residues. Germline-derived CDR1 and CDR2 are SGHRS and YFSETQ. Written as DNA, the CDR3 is TGCGCCAGCAGCCCAAGGACTAGCGGGGGTGCCTACAATGAGCAGTTCTTC. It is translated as CASSPRTSGGAYNEQFF.

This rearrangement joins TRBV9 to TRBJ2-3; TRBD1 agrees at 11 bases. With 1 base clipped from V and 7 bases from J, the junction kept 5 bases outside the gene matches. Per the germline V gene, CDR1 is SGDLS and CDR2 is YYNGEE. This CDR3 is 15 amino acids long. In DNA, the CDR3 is TGTGCCAGCAGCGTATCGGGACAGGGGGAAAATACGCAGTATTTT. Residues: CASSVSGQGENTQYF.

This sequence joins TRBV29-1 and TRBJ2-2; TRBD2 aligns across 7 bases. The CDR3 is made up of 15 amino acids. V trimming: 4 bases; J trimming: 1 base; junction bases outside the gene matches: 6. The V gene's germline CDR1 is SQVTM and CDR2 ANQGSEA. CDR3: CSVGEVAGNTGELFF. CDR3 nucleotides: TGCAGCGTTGGGGAGGTAGCGGGGAACACCGGGGAGCTGTTTTTT.

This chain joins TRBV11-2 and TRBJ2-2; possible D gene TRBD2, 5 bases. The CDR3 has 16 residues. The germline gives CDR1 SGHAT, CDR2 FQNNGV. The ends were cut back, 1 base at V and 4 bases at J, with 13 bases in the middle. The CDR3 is CASSLGSGSLTGELFF. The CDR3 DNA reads TGTGCCAGCAGCTTAGGAAGCGGTAGCCTCACCGGGGAGCTGTTTTTT.

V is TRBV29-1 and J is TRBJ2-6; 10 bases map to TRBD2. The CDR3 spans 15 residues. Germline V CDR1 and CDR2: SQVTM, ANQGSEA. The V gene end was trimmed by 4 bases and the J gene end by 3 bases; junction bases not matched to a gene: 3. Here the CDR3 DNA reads TGCAGCGTTGTAGCGGGGGGCATTGGGGCCAACGTCCTGACTTTC. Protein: CSVVAGGIGANVLTF. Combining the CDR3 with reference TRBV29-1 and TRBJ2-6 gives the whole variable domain SAVISQKPSRDICQRGTSLTIQCQVDSQVTMMFWYRQQPGQSLTLIATANQGSEATYESGFVIDKFPISRPNLTFSTLTVSNMSPEDSSIYLCSVVAGGIGANVLTFGAGSRLTVL.

Here the CDR3 reads CASSVSGARWGEQFF. Here the CDR3 DNA reads TGTGCCAGCAGTGTCAGTGGGGCCCGATGGGGTGAGCAGTTCTTC. This rearrangement joins TRBV2 to TRBJ2-1, with D perhaps TRBD1 (5 bases). The CDR3 totals 15 residues. CDR1 is SNHLY, CDR2 FYNNEI, per germline. V shed 4 bases and J shed 9 bases, with 19 bases lying between them.

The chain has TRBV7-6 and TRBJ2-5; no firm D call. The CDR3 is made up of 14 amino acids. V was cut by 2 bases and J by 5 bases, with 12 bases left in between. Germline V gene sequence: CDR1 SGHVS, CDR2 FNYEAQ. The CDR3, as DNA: TGTGCCAGCAGCTTAAGGCCAGGAATTGAGACCCAGTACTTC. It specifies CASSLRPGIETQYF.

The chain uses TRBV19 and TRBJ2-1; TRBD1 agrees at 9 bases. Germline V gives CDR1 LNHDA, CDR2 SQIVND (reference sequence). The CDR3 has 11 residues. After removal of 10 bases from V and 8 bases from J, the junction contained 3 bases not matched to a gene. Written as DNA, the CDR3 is TGTGCCACGGACAGGGGATATGAGCAGTTCTTC. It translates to CATDRGYEQFF.

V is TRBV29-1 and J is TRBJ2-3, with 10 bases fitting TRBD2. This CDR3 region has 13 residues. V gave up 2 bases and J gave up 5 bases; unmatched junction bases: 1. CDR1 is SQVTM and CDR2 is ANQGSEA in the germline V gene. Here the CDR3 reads CSVELAGVDTQYF. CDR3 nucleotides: TGCAGCGTTGAACTAGCGGGAGTAGATACGCAGTATTTT.

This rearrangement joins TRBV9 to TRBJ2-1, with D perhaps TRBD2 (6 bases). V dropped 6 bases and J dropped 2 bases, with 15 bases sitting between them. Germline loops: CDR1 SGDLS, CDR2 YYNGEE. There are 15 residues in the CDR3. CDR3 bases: TGTGCCAGCAAGAGCGGAGGGAACCCCTACAATGAGCAGTTCTTC. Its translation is CASKSGGNPYNEQFF.

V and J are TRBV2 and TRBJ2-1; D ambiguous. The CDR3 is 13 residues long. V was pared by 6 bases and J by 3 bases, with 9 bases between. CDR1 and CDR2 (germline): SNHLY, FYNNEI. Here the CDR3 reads CASRENSYNEQFF. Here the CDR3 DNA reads TGTGCCAGCAGGGAAAACAGCTACAATGAGCAGTTCTTC. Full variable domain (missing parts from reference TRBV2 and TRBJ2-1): EPEVTQTPSHQVTQMGQEVILRCVPISNHLYFYWYRQILGQKVEFLVSFYNNEISEKSEIFDDQFSVERPDGSNFTLKIRSTKLEDSAMYFCASRENSYNEQFFGPGTRLTVL.

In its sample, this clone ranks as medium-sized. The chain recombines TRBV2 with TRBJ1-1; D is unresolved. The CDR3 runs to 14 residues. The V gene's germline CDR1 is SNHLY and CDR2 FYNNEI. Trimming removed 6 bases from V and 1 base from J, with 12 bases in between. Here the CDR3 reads CASRPSGENTEAFF. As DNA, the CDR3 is TGTGCCAGCAGACCAAGCGGGGAGAACACTGAAGCTTTCTTT.